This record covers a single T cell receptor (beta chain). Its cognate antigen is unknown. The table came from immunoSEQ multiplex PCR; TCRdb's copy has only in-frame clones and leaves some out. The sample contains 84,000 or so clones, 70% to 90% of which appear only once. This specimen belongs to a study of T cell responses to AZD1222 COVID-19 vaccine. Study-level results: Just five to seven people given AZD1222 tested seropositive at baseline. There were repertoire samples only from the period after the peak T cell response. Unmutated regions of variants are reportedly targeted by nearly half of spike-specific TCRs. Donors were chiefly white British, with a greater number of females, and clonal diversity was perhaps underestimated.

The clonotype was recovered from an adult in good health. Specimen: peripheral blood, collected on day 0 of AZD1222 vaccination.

The chain's CDR3 is CASSTTSGLYNEQFF. The DNA for the CDR3 is TGTGCCAGTAGTACTACATCGGGACTGTACAATGAGCAGTTCTTC. V and J are TRBV19 and TRBJ2-1; possibly TRBD2 for D (6 bases). V lost 4 bases to trimming and J lost 4 bases, with 14 bases between them. Germline CDR1 reads LNHDA; CDR2 reads SQIVND (reference sequence). The CDR3 extends over 15 amino acids.